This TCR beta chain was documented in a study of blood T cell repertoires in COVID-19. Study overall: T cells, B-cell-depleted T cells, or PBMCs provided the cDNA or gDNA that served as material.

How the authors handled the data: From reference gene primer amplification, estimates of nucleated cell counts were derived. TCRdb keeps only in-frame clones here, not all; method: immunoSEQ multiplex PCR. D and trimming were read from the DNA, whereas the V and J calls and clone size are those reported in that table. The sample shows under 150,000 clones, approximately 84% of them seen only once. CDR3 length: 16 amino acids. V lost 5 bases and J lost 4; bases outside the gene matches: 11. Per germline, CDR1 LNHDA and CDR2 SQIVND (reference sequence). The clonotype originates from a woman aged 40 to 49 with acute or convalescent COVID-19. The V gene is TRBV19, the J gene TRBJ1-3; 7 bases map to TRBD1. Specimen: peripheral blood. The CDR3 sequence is CASSQRGQDRGNTIYF. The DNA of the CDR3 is TGTGCCAGTAGTCAACGAGGACAGGATCGGGGAAACACCATATATTTT.